This T cell receptor (beta chain) emerged from a study of persistence of HIV-infected CD4 T cells. Points from the study as a whole: Bulk TCR data could not be restricted to HIV-1-infected CMV-responding cells. Compared with CD3/CD28-stimulated cells, CMV- and Gag-responding cells showed lower TCRbeta richness.

For this clone: Its matching antigen is unknown.

The immunoSEQ assay was version 4, run in survey mode. TCRdb keeps only in-frame clones here, not all; method: immunoSEQ multiplex PCR. The profile shows around 48,000 clones, over 70% of them singletons. Trimming stripped 5 bases from V and 5 bases from J, with 11 bases between. Looked up from germline, CDR1 is SGHDT and CDR2 is YYEEEE. This CDR3 comprises 13 residues. Cells were stimulated with CMV-infected fibroblast lysates at approximately 10 ug/mL. Memory cells lacking CD40L and CD69 with high CD45RO were sorted. This sequence was found in an adult man with HIV who was CMV-seropositive. The input for sequencing was CD4+ T cells sorted from PBMCs after roughly 18-hour stimulation, taken from a patient who received antiretroviral therapy. The gene calls are TRBV5-6 and TRBJ2-1, with D possibly being TRBD1 or TRBD2 (6 bases each). CDR3 in DNA: TGTGCCAGCAGGTGGGGGGCGAACAATGAGCAGTTCTTC. This translates into CASRWGANNEQFF. The complete variable domain, with remaining parts taken from reference TRBV5-6 and TRBJ2-1, reads DAGVTQSPTHLIKTRGQQVTLRCSPKSGHDTVSWYQQALGQGPQFIFQYYEEEERQRGNFPDRFSGHQFPNYSSELNVNALLLGDSALYLCASRWGANNEQFFGPGTRLTVL.